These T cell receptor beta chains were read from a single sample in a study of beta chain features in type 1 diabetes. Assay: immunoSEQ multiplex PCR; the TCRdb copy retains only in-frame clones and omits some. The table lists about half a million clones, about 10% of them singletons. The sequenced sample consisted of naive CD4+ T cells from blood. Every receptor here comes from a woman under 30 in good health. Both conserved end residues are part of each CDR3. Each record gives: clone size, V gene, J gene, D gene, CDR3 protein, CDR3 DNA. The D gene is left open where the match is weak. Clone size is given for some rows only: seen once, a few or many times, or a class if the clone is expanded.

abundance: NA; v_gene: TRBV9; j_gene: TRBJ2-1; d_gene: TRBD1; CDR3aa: CASSVRGNLNEQFF; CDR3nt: TGTGCCAGCAGCGTCAGGGGGAATCTCAATGAGCAGTTCTTC
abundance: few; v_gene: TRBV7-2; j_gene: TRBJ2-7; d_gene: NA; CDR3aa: CASSLSPDGQYF; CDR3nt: TGTGCCAGCAGCTTGAGTCCCGACGGGCAGTACTTC
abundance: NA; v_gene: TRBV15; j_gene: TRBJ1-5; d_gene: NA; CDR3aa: CATSSERDYSNQPQHF; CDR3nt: TGTGCCACCAGCAGTGAAAGGGATTATAGCAATCAGCCCCAGCATTTT
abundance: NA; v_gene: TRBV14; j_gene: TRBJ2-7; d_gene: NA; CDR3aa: CASSRYIRRDTLYEQYF; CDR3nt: TGTGCCAGCAGCCGTTATATACGGCGGGACACCCTCTACGAGCAGTACTTC
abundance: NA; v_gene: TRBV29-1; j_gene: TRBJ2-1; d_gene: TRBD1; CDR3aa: CSATSVTGGWAGLYNEQFF; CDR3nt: TGCAGCGCCACCTCGGTGACAGGGGGGTGGGCAGGGCTCTACAATGAGCAGTTCTTC
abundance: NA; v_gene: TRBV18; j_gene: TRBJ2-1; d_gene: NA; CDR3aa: CASSPLRTGHNEQFF; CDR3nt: TGTGCCAGCTCACCACTCCGTACAGGGCACAATGAGCAGTTCTTC
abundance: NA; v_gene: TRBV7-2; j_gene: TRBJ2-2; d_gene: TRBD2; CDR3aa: CASSLSPGGATGELFF; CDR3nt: TGTGCCAGCAGCTTATCTCCGGGAGGGGCAACCGGGGAGCTGTTTTTT
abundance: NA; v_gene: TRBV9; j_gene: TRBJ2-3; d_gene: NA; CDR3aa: CASSATDTQYF; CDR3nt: TGTGCCAGCAGCGCGACAGATACGCAGTATTTT
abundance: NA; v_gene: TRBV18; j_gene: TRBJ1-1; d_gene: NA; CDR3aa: CASSFEKNTEAFF; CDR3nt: TGTGCCAGCTCATTCGAGAAGAACACTGAAGCTTTCTTT
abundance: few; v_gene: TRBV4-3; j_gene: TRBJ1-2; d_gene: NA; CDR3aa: CASSPQTDIYGYTF; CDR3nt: TGCGCCAGCAGCCCCCAGACAGACATCTATGGCTACACCTTC
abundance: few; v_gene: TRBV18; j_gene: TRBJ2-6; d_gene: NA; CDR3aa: CASSPRAGVSGANVLTF; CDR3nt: TGTGCCAGCTCACCACGCGCAGGGGTGTCTGGGGCCAACGTCCTGACTTTC
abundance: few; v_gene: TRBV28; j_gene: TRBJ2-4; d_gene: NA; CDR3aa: CASRTGRVTKNIQYF; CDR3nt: TGTGCCAGCAGGACGGGCCGAGTGACCAAAAACATTCAGTACTTC
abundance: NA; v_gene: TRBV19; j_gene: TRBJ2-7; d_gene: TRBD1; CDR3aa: CASSTQQGSSYEQYF; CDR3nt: TGTGCCAGTAGTACGCAACAGGGGAGCTCCTACGAGCAGTACTTC
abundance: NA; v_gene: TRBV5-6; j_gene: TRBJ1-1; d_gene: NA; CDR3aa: CASSFGPIEAFF; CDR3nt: TGTGCCAGCAGCTTCGGGCCGATTGAAGCTTTCTTT
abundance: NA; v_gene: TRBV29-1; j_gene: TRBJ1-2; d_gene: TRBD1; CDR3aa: CSVTGQGVNKNGYTF; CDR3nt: TGCAGCGTTACGGGACAGGGGGTAAATAAGAATGGCTACACCTTC
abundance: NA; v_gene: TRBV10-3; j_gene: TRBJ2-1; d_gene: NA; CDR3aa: CAISGAGTTGEQFF; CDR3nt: TGTGCCATCAGTGGGGCCGGGACCACGGGGGAGCAGTTCTTC